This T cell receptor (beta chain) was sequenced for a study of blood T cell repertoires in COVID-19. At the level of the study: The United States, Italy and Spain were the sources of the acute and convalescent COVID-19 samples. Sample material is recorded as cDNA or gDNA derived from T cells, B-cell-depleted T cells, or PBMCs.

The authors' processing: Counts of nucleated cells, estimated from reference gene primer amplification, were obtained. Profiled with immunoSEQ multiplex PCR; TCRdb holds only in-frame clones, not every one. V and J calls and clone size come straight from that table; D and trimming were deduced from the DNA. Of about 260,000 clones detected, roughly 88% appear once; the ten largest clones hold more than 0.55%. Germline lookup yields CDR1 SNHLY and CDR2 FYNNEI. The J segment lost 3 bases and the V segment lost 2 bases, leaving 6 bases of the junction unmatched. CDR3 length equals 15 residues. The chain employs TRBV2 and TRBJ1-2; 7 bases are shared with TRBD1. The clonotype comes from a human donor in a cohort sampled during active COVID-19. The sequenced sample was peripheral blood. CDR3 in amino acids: CASSESLTGYYGYTF. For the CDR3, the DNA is TGTGCCAGCAGTGAATCTCTGACAGGGTACTATGGCTACACCTTC.